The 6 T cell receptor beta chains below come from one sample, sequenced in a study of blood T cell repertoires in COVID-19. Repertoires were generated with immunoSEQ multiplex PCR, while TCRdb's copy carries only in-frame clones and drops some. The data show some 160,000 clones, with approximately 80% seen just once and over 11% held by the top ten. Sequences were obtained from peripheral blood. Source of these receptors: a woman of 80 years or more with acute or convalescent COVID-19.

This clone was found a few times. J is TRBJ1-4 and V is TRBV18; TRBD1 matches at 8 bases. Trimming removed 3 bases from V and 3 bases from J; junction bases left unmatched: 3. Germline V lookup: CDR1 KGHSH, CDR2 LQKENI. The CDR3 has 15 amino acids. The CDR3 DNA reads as TGTGCCAGCTCACCGGAGGACAGGGCTAATGAAAAACTGTTTTTT. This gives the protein CASSPEDRANEKLFF.

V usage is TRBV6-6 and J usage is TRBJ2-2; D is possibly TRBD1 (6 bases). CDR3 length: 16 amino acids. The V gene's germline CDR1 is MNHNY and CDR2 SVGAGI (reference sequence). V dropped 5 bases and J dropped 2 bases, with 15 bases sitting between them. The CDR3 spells CASSTLGGVNTGELFF. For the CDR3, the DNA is TGTGCCAGCAGTACCCTTGGGGGCGTCAACACCGGGGAGCTGTTTTTT.

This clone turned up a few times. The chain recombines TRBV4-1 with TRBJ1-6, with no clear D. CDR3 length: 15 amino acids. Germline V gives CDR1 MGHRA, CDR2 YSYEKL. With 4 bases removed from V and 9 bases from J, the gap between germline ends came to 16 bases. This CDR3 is CASSRGREGSSPLHF. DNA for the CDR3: TGCGCCAGCAGCCGGGGTAGGGAGGGAAGTTCACCCCTCCACTTT.

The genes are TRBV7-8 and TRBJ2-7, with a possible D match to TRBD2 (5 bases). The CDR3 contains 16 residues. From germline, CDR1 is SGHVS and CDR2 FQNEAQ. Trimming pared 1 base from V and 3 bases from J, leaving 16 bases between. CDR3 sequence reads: CASSLERTARGYEQYF. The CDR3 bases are TGTGCCAGCAGCTTAGAGAGAACTGCCCGGGGCTACGAGCAGTACTTC.

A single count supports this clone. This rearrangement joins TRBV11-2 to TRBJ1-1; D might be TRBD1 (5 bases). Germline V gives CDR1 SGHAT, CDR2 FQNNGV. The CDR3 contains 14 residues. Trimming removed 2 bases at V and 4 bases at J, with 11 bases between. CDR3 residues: CASSLRQGGTEAFF. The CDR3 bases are TGTGCCAGCAGCTTAAGGCAGGGTGGCACTGAAGCTTTCTTT.

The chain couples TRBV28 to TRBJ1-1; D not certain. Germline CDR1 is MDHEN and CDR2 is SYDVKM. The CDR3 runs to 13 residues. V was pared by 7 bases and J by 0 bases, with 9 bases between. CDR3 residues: CASTGNMNTEAFF. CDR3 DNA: TGTGCCAGCACCGGGAACATGAACACTGAAGCTTTCTTT.